The TCR beta chain described here comes from a study of T-cell memory formation after mild COVID-19. Turning to the study itself: The study found TCR clusters largely donor specific.

With constant-segment primers, 5'RACE yielded cDNA libraries of TCR alpha and TCR beta that carried sample barcodes and UMIs. TCRdb processed the 5' RACE reads anew with MiXCR; each CDR3 protein has one entry. Of roughly 480,000 distinct CDR3 sequences detected, around a quarter appear once; the ten largest clones hold approximately 12%. This CDR3 spans 13 amino acids. Per germline, CDR1 DFQATT and CDR2 SNEGSKA (reference sequence). V dropped 4 bases and J dropped 10 bases, with 19 bases sitting between them. This clonotype occurred many times. Its target is unknown. Study-wide points: Cross-reactive memory seemingly joined, as some responding clones were found in pre-infection memory.

The sequence came from an adult woman who had mild COVID-19 (a few samples of this study predate the infection). Cell type and time point are not known. Sequenced sample: PBMCs or a T cell subset sorted from them (not recorded which). The rearrangement uses TRBV20-1 and TRBJ1-2; a weak D match, TRBD1 (5 bases). The CDR3 protein is CSANKGRQFHYTF. CDR3 nucleotides: TGCAGTGCTAACAAAGGGCGACAGTTTCACTACACCTTC.